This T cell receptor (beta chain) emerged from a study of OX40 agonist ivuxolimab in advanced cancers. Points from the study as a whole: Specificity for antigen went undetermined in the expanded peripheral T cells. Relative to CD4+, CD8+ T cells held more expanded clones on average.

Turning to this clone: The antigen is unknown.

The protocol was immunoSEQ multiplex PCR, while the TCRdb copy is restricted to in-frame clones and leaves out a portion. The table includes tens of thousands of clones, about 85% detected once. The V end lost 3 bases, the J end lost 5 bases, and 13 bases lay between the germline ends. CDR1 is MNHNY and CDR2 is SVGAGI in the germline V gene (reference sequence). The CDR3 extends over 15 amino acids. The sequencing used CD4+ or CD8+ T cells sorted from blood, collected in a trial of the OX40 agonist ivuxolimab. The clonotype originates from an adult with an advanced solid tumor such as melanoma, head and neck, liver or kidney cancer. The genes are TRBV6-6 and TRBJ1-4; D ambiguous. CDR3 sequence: CASSYGPGRNEKLFF. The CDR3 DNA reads TGTGCCAGCAGTTATGGGCCAGGCCGGAATGAAAAACTGTTTTTT.